Here is one TCR beta chain with its context. The data derive from a study of blood T cell repertoires in COVID-19. Study-wide context: The study drew acute and convalescent COVID-19 samples from the United States, Italy and Spain. From T cells, B-cell-depleted T cells, or PBMCs came the material, which was cDNA or gDNA.

The J segment lost 0 bases and the V segment lost 3 bases, leaving 13 bases of the junction unmatched. The CDR3 sequence is 20 residues long. Germline CDR1 LNHDA, CDR2 SQIVND (reference sequence). Study processing details: From reference gene primer amplification, estimates of nucleated cell counts were derived. Some clones are missing from TCRdb's copy, which holds only in-frame ones; the method was immunoSEQ multiplex PCR. D and trimming come from the DNA, and the V and J calls and clone size come from that table. Of tens of thousands of clones listed, roughly nine tenths are singletons. The V and J genes are TRBV19 and TRBJ2-1, with TRBD2 matching 11 bases. The sample comprised peripheral blood. The sequence derives from a man aged 50-60 years with active COVID-19. DNA of the CDR3: TGTGCCAGTAGTATTTTCAAGCTAGCGGGGGGACAGAGCTCCTACAATGAGCAGTTCTTC. Its translation: CASSIFKLAGGQSSYNEQFF.